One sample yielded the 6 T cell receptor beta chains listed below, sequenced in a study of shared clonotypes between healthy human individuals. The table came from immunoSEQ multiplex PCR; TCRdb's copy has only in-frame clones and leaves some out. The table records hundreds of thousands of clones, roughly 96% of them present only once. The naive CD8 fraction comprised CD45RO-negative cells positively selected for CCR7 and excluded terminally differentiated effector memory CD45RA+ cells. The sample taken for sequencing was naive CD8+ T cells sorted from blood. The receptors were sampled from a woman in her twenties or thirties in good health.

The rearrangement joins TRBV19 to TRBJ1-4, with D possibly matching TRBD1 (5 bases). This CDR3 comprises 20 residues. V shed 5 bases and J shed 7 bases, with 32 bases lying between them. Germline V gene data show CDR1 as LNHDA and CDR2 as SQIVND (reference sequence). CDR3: CASSSGPAGRREYGLEKLFF. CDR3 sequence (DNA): TGTGCCAGTAGTTCCGGGCCCGCAGGGAGACGCGAATATGGACTTGAAAAACTGTTTTTT.

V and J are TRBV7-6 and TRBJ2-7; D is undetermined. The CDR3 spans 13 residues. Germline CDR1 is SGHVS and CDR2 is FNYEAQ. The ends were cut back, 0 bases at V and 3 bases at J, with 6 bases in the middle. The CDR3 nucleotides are TGTGCCAGCAGCTTAGCGACGGACTACGAGCAGTACTTC. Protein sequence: CASSLATDYEQYF.

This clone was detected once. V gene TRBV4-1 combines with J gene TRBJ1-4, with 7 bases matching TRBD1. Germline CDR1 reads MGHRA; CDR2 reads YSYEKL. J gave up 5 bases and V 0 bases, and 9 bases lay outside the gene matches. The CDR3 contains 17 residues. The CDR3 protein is CASSQDREGQLNEKLFF. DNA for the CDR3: TGCGCCAGCAGCCAAGATCGGGAGGGACAGCTGAATGAAAAACTGTTTTTT.

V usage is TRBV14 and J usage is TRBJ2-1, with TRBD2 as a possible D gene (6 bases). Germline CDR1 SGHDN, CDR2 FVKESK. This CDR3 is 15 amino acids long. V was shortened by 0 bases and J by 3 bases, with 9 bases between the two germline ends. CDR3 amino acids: CASSQDLAIYNEQFF. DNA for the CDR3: TGTGCCAGCAGCCAAGATCTAGCGATCTACAATGAGCAGTTCTTC.

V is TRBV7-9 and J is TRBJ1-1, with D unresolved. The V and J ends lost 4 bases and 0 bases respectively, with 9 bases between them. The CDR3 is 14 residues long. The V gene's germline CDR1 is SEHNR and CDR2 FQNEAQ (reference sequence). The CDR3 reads CASSSPGMNTEAFF. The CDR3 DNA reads TGTGCCAGCAGCTCCCCGGGGATGAACACTGAAGCTTTCTTT.

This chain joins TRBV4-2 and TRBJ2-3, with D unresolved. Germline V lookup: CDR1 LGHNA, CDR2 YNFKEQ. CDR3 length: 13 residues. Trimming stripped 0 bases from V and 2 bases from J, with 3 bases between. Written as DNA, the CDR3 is TGTGCCAGCAGCCAAGATCTCACAGATACGCAGTATTTT. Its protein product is CASSQDLTDTQYF.